This T cell receptor (beta chain) was captured by sequencing in a study of T-cell memory formation after mild COVID-19. This CDR3 contains 15 residues. V lost 4 bases, J lost 10 bases, and 7 bases stayed unmatched. Germline V CDR1 and CDR2: SNHLY, FYNNEI. TCRdb fed the 5' RACE reads into MiXCR, producing one record per CDR3 protein. The sample comprises some 440,000 distinct CDR3 sequences, roughly 25% of which are singletons, and approximately 12% rests with the top ten. The count of this clonotype is one. This chain connects TRBV2 to TRBJ1-6; 10 bases agree with TRBD1. Sequenced material: PBMCs or a T cell subset sorted from them (not recorded which). The sequence was collected from an adult woman who had mild COVID-19 (a few samples of this study predate the infection). Cell type and time point are not known. The CDR3 DNA follows: TGTGCCAGCAGTGCGGTGACAGGGGGCTGGTCACCCCTCCACTTT. Protein sequence: CASSAVTGGWSPLHF.